The rows below give T cell receptor beta chains drawn from one sample of a study of TIL therapy for anti-PD-1-resistant metastatic lung cancer. Sequenced by immunoSEQ multiplex PCR; TCRdb stores in-frame clones only, minus some. The sample carries 7,000 to 8,000 clones, 62% recorded once. Sequencing used tumor tissue, obtained at baseline. The receptors here all came from a person aged 25 to 80 with non-small cell lung cancer. Each CDR3 is given with its conserved first and last residue. The order of the fields is V gene, J gene, D gene, clone size, CDR3 length, CDR3 protein, CDR3 DNA. D genes are given only for firm matches. Clone size is given for some rows only: seen once, a few or many times, or a class if the clone is expanded.

TRBV29-1,TRBJ1-4,TRBD1,few,13,CSVGQGNNEKLFF,TGCAGCGTTGGACAGGGGAATAATGAAAAACTGTTTTTT
TRBV2,TRBJ2-3,-,-,15,CASGGQSFSTDTQYF,TGTGCCAGCGGCGGACAGTCCTTTAGCACAGATACGCAGTATTTT
TRBV5-6,TRBJ2-1,-,-,13,CASSLDLANEQFF,TGTGCCAGCAGCTTAGATTTGGCCAATGAGCAGTTCTTC
TRBV10-1,TRBJ2-7,TRBD2,-,16,CASSPAETSGSSEQYF,TGCGCCAGCAGCCCAGCCGAGACTAGCGGGAGCTCCGAGCAGTACTTC
TRBV7-9,TRBJ1-6,TRBD1,medium-sized,14,CASSSGQANSPLHF,TGTGCCAGCAGCTCCGGACAGGCCAATTCACCCCTCCACTTT
TRBV11-3,TRBJ2-1,TRBD2,-,15,CASSPSGSSYNEQFF,TGTGCCAGCAGCCCCAGCGGGAGTTCCTACAATGAGCAGTTCTTC
TRBV6-5,TRBJ1-6,-,-,16,CASSSQGSSYNSPLHF,TGTGCCAGCAGTTCCCAGGGGAGCTCCTATAATTCACCCCTCCACTTT
TRBV19,TRBJ2-3,-,-,13,CASSLSGTDTQYF,TGTGCCAGTAGTCTTAGCGGCACAGATACGCAGTATTTT
TRBV28,TRBJ1-5,-,few,15,CASSLSQSYNQPQHF,TGTGCCAGCAGTTTATCACAGTCTTACAATCAGCCCCAGCATTTT
TRBV10-3,TRBJ2-7,-,-,14,CAISDDMRTYEQYF,TGTGCCATCAGCGATGATATGAGAACCTACGAGCAGTACTTC
TRBV30,TRBJ1-2,TRBD1,-,12,CAWSDRGWGYTF,TGTGCCTGGAGTGACAGGGGATGGGGCTACACCTTC
TRBV7-8,TRBJ1-5,-,few,16,CASSLNAQYSNQPQHF,TGTGCCAGCAGCTTAAATGCACAGTATAGCAATCAGCCCCAGCATTTT
TRBV28,TRBJ2-7,TRBD2,-,11,CAITSGNEQYF,TGTGCCATAACTAGCGGGAATGAGCAGTACTTC
TRBV29-1,TRBJ2-7,TRBD1,-,12,CSVGDRAYEQYF,TGCAGCGTTGGGGACAGGGCCTACGAGCAGTACTTC
TRBV7-2,TRBJ2-5,TRBD1,-,14,CASSLGTGGKTQYF,TGTGCCAGCAGCCTAGGGACAGGGGGCAAGACCCAGTACTTC
TRBV29-1,TRBJ1-2,-,few,12,CSVTVTGDGYTF,TGCAGCGTTACGGTCACGGGGGATGGCTACACCTTC
TRBV29-1,TRBJ2-2,TRBD1,-,13,CSVRQGFTGELFF,TGCAGCGTCCGACAGGGGTTCACCGGGGAGCTGTTTTTT
TRBV3-1/TRBV3-2,TRBJ2-5,TRBD1,-,17,CASSTRDRGPAQETQYF,TGTGCCAGCAGCACCCGGGACAGGGGACCAGCACAAGAGACCCAGTACTTC
TRBV6-5,TRBJ1-2,-,-,13,CASSTLGTFGYTF,TGTGCCAGCAGTACTCTAGGGACATTTGGCTACACCTTC
TRBV27,TRBJ2-1,-,-,15,CASSLSAGSYNEQFF,TGTGCCAGCAGTTTATCGGCAGGGTCATACAATGAGCAGTTCTTC
TRBV2,TRBJ1-4,-,few,14,CASSVQGGGEKLFF,TGTGCCAGCAGTGTGCAGGGTGGAGGAGAAAAACTGTTTTTT
TRBV7-2,TRBJ2-7,-,-,15,CASSLQGPGFAEQYF,TGTGCCAGCAGCTTACAGGGACCCGGATTTGCCGAGCAGTACTTC
TRBV18,TRBJ2-3,TRBD2,-,17,CASSTPPHLAGVDTQYF,TGTGCCAGCTCAACCCCCCCCCACCTCGCGGGAGTGGATACGCAGTATTTT
TRBV30,TRBJ1-1,-,-,13,CAWVPLENTEAFF,TGTGCCTGGGTGCCCTTGGAGAACACTGAAGCTTTCTTT
TRBV6-1,TRBJ1-1,-,-,12,CASSESPWEAFF,TGTGCCAGCAGTGAAAGCCCCTGGGAAGCTTTCTTT
TRBV5-1,TRBJ2-2,TRBD1,few,15,CASSLTGQAGGELFF,TGCGCCAGCAGCTTGACGGGACAGGCCGGCGGGGAGCTGTTTTTT
TRBV10-2,TRBJ2-7,-,-,13,CASRQAVSYEQYF,TGCGCCAGCAGGCAGGCTGTCTCCTACGAGCAGTACTTC
TRBV7-2,TRBJ2-7,TRBD2,-,15,CASSLDGTSSYEQYF,TGTGCCAGCAGCTTAGATGGGACTAGCTCCTACGAGCAGTACTTC
TRBV7-2,TRBJ1-4,-,medium-sized,16,CASSKSPLGANEKLFF,TGTGCCAGCAGCAAATCCCCCCTAGGGGCTAATGAAAAACTGTTTTTT
TRBV7-8,TRBJ2-1,-,-,16,CASSPLIPPNHNEQFF,TGTGCCAGCAGCCCCCTTATTCCTCCAAATCACAATGAGCAGTTCTTC
TRBV27,TRBJ1-1,TRBD1,few,15,CASSPQGIGQGGAFF,TGTGCCAGCAGTCCCCAAGGGATCGGACAGGGTGGAGCTTTCTTT
TRBV6-5,TRBJ2-7,TRBD2,few,14,CASRAGLAGHEQYF,TGTGCCAGCAGGGCCGGACTAGCAGGGCACGAGCAGTACTTC
TRBV28,TRBJ2-7,TRBD2,-,16,CASSTPTSGKIDEQYF,TGTGCCAGCAGTACACCGACTAGCGGGAAAATCGACGAGCAGTACTTC
TRBV4-2,TRBJ1-4,TRBD1,-,15,CASSQTGGNNEKLFF,TGTGCCAGCAGTCAGACAGGGGGCAATAATGAAAAACTGTTTTTT
TRBV6-2/TRBV6-3,TRBJ2-2,-,few,14,CASSWDSNTGELFF,TGTGCCAGCAGCTGGGACTCCAACACCGGGGAGCTGTTTTTT
TRBV29-1,TRBJ2-1,-,-,13,CSAEWGGGNEQFF,TGCAGCGCCGAGTGGGGGGGCGGCAATGAGCAGTTCTTC
TRBV19,TRBJ2-7,TRBD1,-,12,CASSVGTVEQYF,TGTGCCAGTAGTGTCGGGACAGTCGAGCAGTACTTC